This passage covers 29 T cell receptor beta chains from one sample sequenced in a study of cytomegalovirus exposure and HLA in healthy donors. The PCR was carried out with 60 Vbeta primers and 13 Jbeta primers. Using immunoSEQ multiplex PCR, the repertoire was profiled, and TCRdb retains in-frame clones only, with some absent. The sample carries about 200,000 clones, 80% to 90% recorded once. Sequencing used PBMCs. The receptors were gathered from a middle-aged man in good health and CMV-seropositive.

The chain employs TRBV15 and TRBJ2-7; D perhaps matches TRBD1 (6 bases). Germline V CDR1 and CDR2: LNHNV, YYDKDF (reference sequence). V dropped 8 bases and J dropped 2 bases, with 16 bases sitting between them. The CDR3 runs to 14 residues. The DNA for the CDR3 is TGTGCCACCGGTAGGGACACCCGCGCCTACGAGCAGTACTTC. Translation: CATGRDTRAYEQYF. Filled out from reference TRBV15 and TRBJ2-7, the complete variable domain reads DAMVIQNPRYQVTQFGKPVTLSCSQTLNHNVMYWYQQKSSQAPKLLFHYYDKDFNNEADTPDNFQSRRPNTSFCFLDIRSPGLGDTAMYLCATGRDTRAYEQYFGPGTRLTVT.

This sequence joins TRBV19 and TRBJ2-3; the D gene is possibly TRBD2 (6 bases). CDR1 and CDR2 from the germline V gene are LNHDA and SQIVND (reference sequence). Trimming took off 4 bases at V and 9 bases at J, with 20 bases between the two ends. The CDR3 extends over 15 amino acids. The CDR3 sequence: CASSTSGPGEGTQYF. The CDR3 region has the DNA TGTGCCAGTAGTACCAGCGGGCCGGGCGAGGGCACGCAGTATTTT.

V is TRBV6-5 and J is TRBJ2-1; 11 nucleotides align to TRBD2. Germline trimming cut 4 bases from V and 6 bases from J; bases unmatched to any gene: 5. The CDR3 consists of 15 residues. In germline, CDR1 is MNHEY, CDR2 SVGAGI. The CDR3 loop is CASSLAGGPVNEQFF. DNA of the CDR3: TGTGCCAGCAGTTTAGCGGGAGGGCCGGTCAATGAGCAGTTCTTC.

V and J are TRBV7-9 and TRBJ1-1; weak D call: TRBD1 (6 bases). Germline values: CDR1 SEHNR, CDR2 FQNEAQ (reference sequence). The CDR3 covers 14 residues. The V end lost 3 bases, the J end lost 6 bases, and 14 bases lay between the germline ends. Written as DNA, the CDR3 is TGTGCCAGCAGCTTGTGGCAGGGGAGTCCTGAAGCTTTCTTT. Its protein is CASSLWQGSPEAFF.

This clone occurred once. This chain uses TRBV21-1 with TRBJ2-7; the table calls TRBD2, which could not be checked here. TRBV21-1 is noted as a pseudogene. The CDR3 extends over 17 amino acids. This CDR3 reads CASSKDAGTLLRGEQYF. As DNA, the CDR3 is TGTGCCAGCAGCAAAGATGCGGGAACCCTTCTTAGGGGAGAGCAGTACTTC.

This chain connects TRBV6-5 to TRBJ1-1; 12 positions agree with TRBD1. This CDR3 is built from 15 residues. The trim removed 0 bases at V and 6 bases at J, leaving 2 bases unmatched. Germline assignment: CDR1 MNHEY and CDR2 SVGAGI. In DNA form, the CDR3 reads TGTGCCAGCAGTTACTCCGGGACAGGGGGCTCTGAAGCTTTCTTT. It codes for CASSYSGTGGSEAFF.

CDR3 bases: TGTGCCAGCAGCTTGGAGGGAGTGCAGGAGACCCAGTACTTC. This codes for CASSLEGVQETQYF. This rearrangement joins TRBV5-6 to TRBJ2-5; possible D gene TRBD2, 5 bases. Germline V lookup: CDR1 SGHDT, CDR2 YYEEEE. This CDR3 has 14 amino acids. V gave up 0 bases and J gave up 5 bases, with 11 bases separating them.

This chain links TRBV5-5 with TRBJ2-3; D possibly corresponds to TRBD2 (6 bases). Germline CDR1 and CDR2: SGHKS and YYEKEE (reference sequence). Deletions cut 3 bases from V and 7 bases from J, with 15 bases between. The CDR3 contains 14 residues. The CDR3 DNA sequence: TGTGCCAGCAGCTCTACCGGGAGCCCAAATACGCAGTATTTT. Its translation is CASSSTGSPNTQYF. The whole variable domain, filled in from reference TRBV5-5 and TRBJ2-3, reads DAGVTQSPTHLIKTRGQQVTLRCSPISGHKSVSWYQQVLGQGPQFIFQYYEKEERGRGNFPDRFSARQFPNYSSELNVNALLLGDSALYLCASSSTGSPNTQYFGPGTRLTVL.

The V gene is TRBV29-1, the J gene TRBJ2-4; TRBD2 matches 11 bases. The CDR3 contains 13 residues. The V gene end was trimmed by 1 base and the J gene end by 11 bases; junction bases not matched to a gene: 4. Germline V gene data show CDR1 as SQVTM and CDR2 as ANQGSEA. CDR3 residues: CSVEGLAGGVQYF. The CDR3 DNA reads as TGCAGCGTTGAAGGGCTAGCGGGAGGTGTTCAGTACTTC.

As concerns this clone: The same CDR3 is also encoded by other DNA sequences in this sample. The chain is built from TRBV11-2 and TRBJ2-3; 12 nucleotides align to TRBD2. The CDR3 is 16 amino acids. The V segment lost 5 bases and the J segment 0 bases; nucleotides outside the gene matches: 3. From germline, CDR1 is SGHAT and CDR2 FQNNGV. The CDR3 DNA follows: TGTGCCAGCAGCCGTACTAGCGGGAGGAGCACAGATACGCAGTATTTT. Its protein product is CASSRTSGRSTDTQYF. The variable domain in full, with the rest retrieved from reference TRBV11-2 and TRBJ2-3, is EAGVAQSPRYKIIEKRQSVAFWCNPISGHATLYWYQQILGQGPKLLIQFQNNGVVDDSQLPKDRFSAERLKGVDSTLKIQPAKLEDSAVYLCASSRTSGRSTDTQYFGPGTRLTVL.

The chain employs TRBV7-9 and TRBJ2-7; 7 bases are shared with TRBD2. Germline CDR1 and CDR2: SEHNR and FQNEAQ (reference sequence). J lost 0 bases, V lost 4 bases, and 9 bases had no gene match. This CDR3 has 16 amino acids. This CDR3 is CASSSFLAGVSYEQYF. Here the CDR3 DNA reads TGTGCCAGCAGCTCCTTCCTCGCGGGGGTCTCCTACGAGCAGTACTTC.

This clone has more than one count but fewer than ten. The V gene is TRBV21-1, the J gene TRBJ2-1; TRBD1 is the table's D call, not checked against the DNA. TRBV21-1 is termed a pseudogene. CDR3 length: 11 residues. The CDR3 coding sequence is TGTGCCGGACATGCCCAGGGTCAGCAGTTCTTC. This gives the protein CAGHAQGQQFF.

This chain connects TRBV7-2 to TRBJ2-7; 7 positions agree with TRBD1. This CDR3 region has 14 residues. Germline loops: CDR1 SGHTA, CDR2 FQGNSA. Trimming removed 6 bases from V and 6 bases from J; junction bases left unmatched: 11. In nucleotides, the CDR3 is TGTGCCAGCAGGGAAGGGGGCAGGGGCAGCGAGCAGTACTTC. It specifies CASREGGRGSEQYF.

The V and J genes are TRBV19 and TRBJ1-3, with 9 bases identical to TRBD1. The trim removed 5 bases at V and 7 bases at J, leaving 9 bases unmatched. CDR1 and CDR2 from the germline V gene are LNHDA and SQIVND (reference sequence). The CDR3 contains 15 residues. The CDR3 here is CASSPSGTGRNTIYF. DNA for the CDR3: TGTGCCAGTAGTCCCTCCGGGACAGGGAGGAACACCATATATTTT. Looking up the rest from reference TRBV19 and TRBJ1-3 gives the full variable domain: DGGITQSPKYLFRKEGQNVTLSCEQNLNHDAMYWYRQDPGQGLRLIYYSQIVNDFQKGDIAEGYSVSREKKESFPLTVTSAQKNPTAFYLCASSPSGTGRNTIYFGEGSWLTVV.

This chain uses TRBV5-4 with TRBJ1-3; 9 nucleotides match TRBD1. Germline CDR1 is SGHNT and CDR2 is YYREEE (reference sequence). V shed 4 bases, J shed 2 bases, and the junction held 13 bases outside the gene matches. The CDR3 length is 18 residues. The CDR3 DNA is TGTGCCAGCAGCCTACAGGGGGCCCACCCGGGAGCTGGAAACACCATATATTTT. It encodes CASSLQGAHPGAGNTIYF.

The chain combines TRBV2 with TRBJ2-5; no clear D. The CDR3 has 13 residues. Germline V gene lookup returns CDR1 SNHLY and CDR2 FYNNEI. V shed 6 bases and J shed 1 base, with 9 bases lying between them. CDR3 bases: TGTGCCAGCAGGCAGCGAGCCCAAGAGACCCAGTACTTC. Translating gives CASRQRAQETQYF.

V gene TRBV29-1 combines with J gene TRBJ2-3; 8 nucleotides align to TRBD2. The germline gives CDR1 SQVTM, CDR2 ANQGSEA. J gave up 3 bases and V 4 bases, and 9 bases lay outside the gene matches. The CDR3 runs 15 residues. CDR3 sequence reads: CSVGVGSGMTDTQYF. The CDR3 DNA reads as TGCAGCGTTGGGGTTGGTAGCGGGATGACAGATACGCAGTATTTT.

The chain couples TRBV6-6 to TRBJ2-1; 10 bases line up with TRBD1. Germline V gives CDR1 MNHNY, CDR2 SVGAGI (reference sequence). The CDR3 has 14 residues. V was pared by 6 bases and J by 8 bases, with 7 bases of the junction left unmatched. CDR3 sequence (DNA): TGTGCCAGCAGGCCCCGGGACAGGGGAGATGAGCAGTTCTTC. It specifies CASRPRDRGDEQFF.

The chain combines TRBV5-1 with TRBJ2-7, with 9 bases that match TRBD1. J lost 6 bases, V lost 5 bases, and 9 bases had no gene match. Germline V CDR1 and CDR2: SGHRS, YFSETQ. This CDR3 contains 14 residues. The CDR3 DNA reads as TGCGCCAGCAGAACCGGGACAGGGATCTCCGAGCAGTACTTC. Amino acid sequence: CASRTGTGISEQYF.

The chain carries TRBV5-4 and TRBJ2-1; 11 bases are a match to TRBD2. CDR1 and CDR2 from the germline V gene are SGHNT and YYREEE (reference sequence). J was trimmed by 9 bases and V by 4 bases; bases with no gene match: 6. CDR3 length: 14 residues. CDR3 amino acids: CASSRPGTSGEQFF. CDR3 sequence (DNA): TGTGCCAGCAGCCGTCCCGGGACTAGCGGTGAGCAGTTCTTC.

The chain has TRBV7-9 and TRBJ2-5, with D perhaps TRBD1 (6 bases). CDR1 SEHNR and CDR2 FQNEAQ come from the germline V gene (reference sequence). Deletions cut 5 bases from V and 5 bases from J, with 9 bases between. The CDR3 has 12 amino acids. The CDR3 DNA reads TGTGCCAGCAGCATCACAGGGGAGACCCAGTACTTC. It encodes CASSITGETQYF. Drawing the rest from reference TRBV7-9 and TRBJ2-5, the complete variable domain is DTGVSQNPRHKITKRGQNVTFRCDPISEHNRLYWYRQTLGQGPEFLTYFQNEAQLEKSRLLSDRFSAERPKGSFSTLEIQRTEQGDSAMYLCASSITGETQYFGPGTRLLVL.

The chain links TRBV5-1 to TRBJ1-1; D call uncertain. This CDR3 has 15 amino acids. The V gene lost 0 bases and the J gene lost 1 base, with 10 bases spanning the gap. Per germline, CDR1 SGHRS and CDR2 YFSETQ. CDR3 sequence reads: CASSLGAGTNTEAFF. CDR3 nucleotide sequence: TGCGCCAGCAGCTTGGGGGCAGGAACGAACACTGAAGCTTTCTTT.

J is TRBJ2-2 and V is TRBV6-1; tentative D call: TRBD2 (5 bases). CDR1 is MNHNS and CDR2 is SASEGT in the germline V gene. V was shortened by 0 bases and J by 4 bases, with 15 bases between the two germline ends. The CDR3 totals 17 residues. CDR3 sequence: CASSEASGVVVTGELFF. CDR3 in DNA: TGTGCCAGCAGTGAAGCGAGCGGAGTGGTCGTCACCGGGGAGCTGTTTTTT.

This sequence joins TRBV28 and TRBJ1-3, with D possibly matching TRBD1 (6 bases). Between the trimmed V and J ends, which lost 6 bases and 4 bases, there was a span of 13 bases. Germline assignment: CDR1 MDHEN and CDR2 SYDVKM. The CDR3 runs 14 residues. The CDR3 DNA sequence: TGTGCCAGCAGGTTACAGGGTGGAGGAAACACCATATATTTT. It is translated as CASRLQGGGNTIYF.

The genes are TRBV11-2 and TRBJ2-5; TRBD2 matches 8 bases. Trimming at V came to 1 base and at J to 5 bases, leaving 9 bases not matched to a gene. The CDR3 consists of 16 residues. The V gene's germline CDR1 is SGHAT and CDR2 FQNNGV. In DNA, the CDR3 is TGTGCCAGCAGCTTAGGTGGCGGGAGGCATGGCGAGACCCAGTACTTC. Translation: CASSLGGGRHGETQYF.

The chain recombines TRBV4-2 with TRBJ1-2; possible D gene TRBD1, 5 bases. The CDR3 has 15 residues. Germline assignment: CDR1 LGHNA and CDR2 YNFKEQ. V lost 5 bases and J lost 8, with 21 bases in between. In DNA form, the CDR3 reads TGTGCCAGCAGCACCCAGGACACGCCCGAGACGGGCTACACCTTC. Translation: CASSTQDTPETGYTF.

V gene TRBV15 combines with J gene TRBJ2-1; 10 bases are a match to TRBD1. CDR1 LNHNV and CDR2 YYDKDF come from the germline V gene (reference sequence). There are 17 residues in the CDR3. J lost 4 bases, V lost 0 bases, and 6 bases had no gene match. CDR3 sequence: CATSRDRTGGRYNEQFF. The DNA for the CDR3 is TGTGCCACCAGCAGAGATAGGACAGGGGGTCGGTACAATGAGCAGTTCTTC. Based on the CDR3 plus reference TRBV15 and TRBJ2-1, the full variable domain is DAMVIQNPRYQVTQFGKPVTLSCSQTLNHNVMYWYQQKSSQAPKLLFHYYDKDFNNEADTPDNFQSRRPNTSFCFLDIRSPGLGDTAMYLCATSRDRTGGRYNEQFFGPGTRLTVL.

This sequence joins TRBV12-2 and TRBJ1-5; the table's D call TRBD1 went unverified against the DNA. TRBV12-2 is described as a pseudogene. The CDR3 is made up of 18 amino acids. The CDR3 is CASRLGDRAHYSNQPQHF. CDR3 DNA: TGTGCAAGTCGCTTAGGGGACAGGGCACATTATAGCAATCAGCCCCAGCATTTT.

The chain carries TRBV6-5 and TRBJ2-7, with D uncertain. The germline V and J ends were trimmed by 5 bases and 3 bases, with 11 bases remaining between them. The length of the CDR3 is 13 residues. Germline lookup yields CDR1 MNHEY and CDR2 SVGAGI. The CDR3 DNA sequence: TGTGCCAGCAGTGATGTTAGCAACTACGAGCAGTACTTC. Amino acids: CASSDVSNYEQYF.